This T cell receptor beta chain was sequenced for a study of radiation and T cells in renal cell carcinoma. The study's findings and limits: Dominant CDR3 motifs were more common in irradiated tumors than controls. Irradiated tumors had higher TCR clonality than control tumors.

Libraries were prepared by immunoSEQ multiplex PCR; TCRdb keeps only in-frame clonotypes and omits some of them. The table includes 20,000 or so clones, about 51% detected once. The germline V gene encodes CDR1 SGHNT and CDR2 YENEEA. The CDR3 runs to 13 residues. V was shortened by 5 bases and J by 6 bases, with 8 bases between the two germline ends. Treatment defined: 15 Gy SBRT to primary tumor, nephrectomy 4 weeks later. This clone turned up a few times. The antigen remains unidentified. J is TRBJ1-6 and V is TRBV11-3; D ambiguous. The sample here was tumor tissue, taken from a patient whose treatment included radiotherapy and nephrectomy. The receptor comes from a woman aged 50 to 65 with renal cell carcinoma. DNA of the CDR3: TGTGCCAGCAGCCCCGGACCTAATTCACCCCTCCACTTT. This gives the protein CASSPGPNSPLHF.